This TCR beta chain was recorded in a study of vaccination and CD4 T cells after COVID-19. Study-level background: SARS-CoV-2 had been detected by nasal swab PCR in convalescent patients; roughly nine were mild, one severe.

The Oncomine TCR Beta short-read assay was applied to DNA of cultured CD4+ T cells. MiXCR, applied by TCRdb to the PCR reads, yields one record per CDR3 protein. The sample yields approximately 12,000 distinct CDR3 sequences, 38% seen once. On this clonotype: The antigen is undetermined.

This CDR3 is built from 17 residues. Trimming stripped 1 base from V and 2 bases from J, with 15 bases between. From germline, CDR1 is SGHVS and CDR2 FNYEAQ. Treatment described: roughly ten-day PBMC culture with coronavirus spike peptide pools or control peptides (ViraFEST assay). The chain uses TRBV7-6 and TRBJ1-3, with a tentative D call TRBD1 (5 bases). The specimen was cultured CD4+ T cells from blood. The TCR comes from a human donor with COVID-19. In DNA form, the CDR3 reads TGTGCCAGCAGCTTAGAAGGGGCTATTCTTGCTGGAAACACCATATATTTT. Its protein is CASSLEGAILAGNTIYF.